Each of the 3 T cell receptor beta chains below was sequenced from the same sample in a study of molecular identifiers for immune sequencing clone quantification. TCRdb re-called the PCR reads with MiXCR, one entry per CDR3 protein. This table holds some 10,000 distinct CDR3 sequences, roughly a fifth found once. The sample taken for sequencing was naive CD8+ T cells from blood, with Jurkat cell RNA spiked in. Subset defined: FACS-sorted CD8+CD4-CCR7+CD45RA+ naive T cells. Receptors originate from a human donor in good health. Some libraries in this study had Jurkat cell RNA spiked in.

This clonotype is deemed medium-sized. This chain joins TRBV4-1 and TRBJ2-5, with D unclear. With 1 base removed from V and 5 bases from J, the gap between germline ends came to 14 bases. Looked up from germline, CDR1 is MGHRA and CDR2 is YSYEKL. The CDR3 is 15 residues long. This CDR3 reads CASSQGPDPWETQYF. The DNA of the CDR3 is TGCGCCAGCAGCCAAGGGCCGGATCCTTGGGAGACCCAGTACTTC.

This clonotype ranks as medium-sized. The chain couples TRBV6-2 or TRBV6-3 to TRBJ1-5; D is ambiguous. Per the germline V gene, CDR1 is MNHEY and CDR2 is SVGEGT. V was trimmed by 2 bases and J by 0 bases, leaving 5 bases between them. The CDR3 is 14 amino acids. The CDR3 bases are TGTGCCAGCAGTTACCCGAATAGCAATCAGCCCCAGCATTTT. It encodes CASSYPNSNQPQHF.

This clonotype was seen at least ten times. The chain recombines TRBV12-3 or TRBV12-4 with TRBJ2-1; D could derive from TRBD1 or TRBD2 (6 bases each). This CDR3 is 12 amino acids long. Trimming stripped 3 bases from V and 15 bases from J, with 15 bases between. This CDR3 is CASSFSEGGGFF. As DNA, the CDR3 is TGTGCCAGCAGTTTTAGTGAAGGAGGGGGGTTCTTC.